The T cell receptor beta chain under discussion was sequenced for a study of shared clonotypes between healthy human individuals. The CDR3 totals 14 residues. The germline CDR1 and CDR2 sequences are LNHDA and SQIVND (reference sequence). V was cut by 4 bases and J by 7 bases, with 17 bases left in between. It was into CD45RA+ naive and CD45RA-negative memory subsets that the CD4+ cells were split. Per the authors' pipeline: As immunoSEQ supplied junction-only sequences (without quality scores), filtering differed. TCRdb's copy holds only in-frame clones and misses some; the assay was immunoSEQ multiplex PCR. V, J and clone size reflect that table, while D and trimming were determined from the DNA. The table has 1.6 million or so clones, approximately 96% seen once; the top ten hold approximately 1.2%.

The sequencing sample was made of naive CD4+ T cells sorted from blood. Subset given: CD45RA+ positively selected. The TCR comes from a man aged 30 to 39 in good health. This chain links TRBV19 with TRBJ2-7; D is uncertain. CDR3 nucleotides: TGTGCCAGTAGTAGGCCGGGCACCTACCGGGAGCAGTACTTC. Translated, it gives CASSRPGTYREQYF.